The rows below give T cell receptor beta chains drawn from one sample of a study of blood T cell repertoires in COVID-19. Produced via immunoSEQ multiplex PCR; TCRdb's table is partial and in-frame only. The sample has 150,000 or so clones; under 85% are singletons. Sequencing used peripheral blood. The source is a human donor in a cohort sampled during active COVID-19. The CDR3 runs from the conserved cysteine through the conserved F or W. A D gene is named only where the DNA matches it firmly. The size of a clone is reported for some rows only, either as once, few or many, or as a class for expanded clones.

abundance: once; d_gene: NA; v_gene: TRBV25-1; j_gene: TRBJ1-2; CDR3nt: TGTGCCAGCAGTGGGGAGGGAAACTATGGCTACACCTTC; CDR3aa: CASSGEGNYGYTF
abundance: NA; d_gene: NA; v_gene: TRBV4-2; j_gene: TRBJ1-1; CDR3nt: TGTGCCAGCAGCCAAGATGTGGGCAGGGGGAACACTGAAGCTTTCTTT; CDR3aa: CASSQDVGRGNTEAFF
abundance: NA; d_gene: TRBD1; v_gene: TRBV19; j_gene: TRBJ2-3; CDR3nt: TGTGCCAGTAGTATTGGGGTGATTGGGACAGGGACTAGCACAGATACGCAGTATTTT; CDR3aa: CASSIGVIGTGTSTDTQYF
abundance: NA; d_gene: NA; v_gene: TRBV20-1; j_gene: TRBJ2-6; CDR3nt: TGCAGTGCTAGTGCAGGTGCTACTGGGGCCAACGTCCTGACTTTC; CDR3aa: CSASAGATGANVLTF
abundance: NA; d_gene: NA; v_gene: TRBV6-5; j_gene: TRBJ2-1; CDR3nt: TGTGCCAGCAGCCGCGGGATCTCCGACAATGAGCAGTTCTTC; CDR3aa: CASSRGISDNEQFF
abundance: once; d_gene: NA; v_gene: TRBV6-5; j_gene: TRBJ1-6; CDR3nt: TGTGCCAGCAGTTACTCGTTCAGGGGAAATTCACCCCTCCACTTT; CDR3aa: CASSYSFRGNSPLHF
abundance: NA; d_gene: TRBD1; v_gene: TRBV6-2/TRBV6-3; j_gene: TRBJ1-2; CDR3nt: TGTGCCAGCAGCCACAGGGACAGGGGCTACGGCTACACCTTC; CDR3aa: CASSHRDRGYGYTF
abundance: NA; d_gene: NA; v_gene: TRBV3-1/TRBV3-2; j_gene: TRBJ1-2; CDR3nt: TGTGCCAGCAGCCAAGCCTGGTACTCCATAGCTAACTATGGCTACACCTTC; CDR3aa: CASSQAWYSIANYGYTF
abundance: once; d_gene: NA; v_gene: TRBV25-1; j_gene: TRBJ2-3; CDR3nt: TGTGCCAGCACCCATCGGGATACGCAGTATTTT; CDR3aa: CASTHRDTQYF
abundance: NA; d_gene: TRBD1; v_gene: TRBV30; j_gene: TRBJ1-1; CDR3nt: TGTGCCTGGGCCGCTAGGGGACAGGGGTCACCTGAAGCTTTCTTT; CDR3aa: CAWAARGQGSPEAFF